This T cell receptor beta chain was obtained from a study of blood T cells in healthy people across ages. For this clonotype: No antigen is known for it.

Samples had at least 7 million PBMCs isolated from them. V was pared by 4 bases and J by 5 bases, with 18 bases between. CDR1 SGHRS and CDR2 YFSETQ come from the germline V gene. The CDR3 consists of 15 residues. The study, taken as a whole, reports: In long-lived donors, naive CD4+ cell counts and diversity exceeded those of aged donors.

Then a second PCR, running roughly 7 to 11 cycles, was carried out with a sample-barcoded 5' primer and a J-beta primer mix. Each cDNA molecule, via a template-switch adaptor with 12 random nucleotides, was tagged. TCRdb analysed the 5' RACE reads with MiXCR anew, one entry per CDR3 protein. The sample records 550,000 to 600,000 distinct CDR3 sequences, approximately 30% being singletons. Material: blood. This chain connects TRBV5-1 to TRBJ1-2, with D perhaps matching TRBD1 (5 bases). The clonotype was recovered from an older woman in good health. Here the CDR3 reads CASSPSGTASYGYTF. The CDR3 bases are TGCGCCAGCAGCCCTTCCGGGACGGCCTCGTATGGCTACACCTTC.